Listed below are T cell receptor beta chains from one sample, sequenced in a study of vaccination and CD4 T cells after COVID-19. Their cognate antigens are unknown. TCRdb reprocessed the PCR reads with MiXCR, giving one entry per CDR3 protein. The table has over 20,000 distinct CDR3 sequences, approximately 39% seen once; the top ten hold approximately 7.5%. The source material was CD4+ T cells from blood, cultured in vitro. Source of these receptors: a human donor who had recovered from COVID-19. Each CDR3 is given with its conserved first and last residue. The D gene is left open where the match is weak. The size field is filled for only some rows; it gives once, few, many or a size class.

cdr3_length j_call d_call clone_size v_call cdr3_nt cdr3_aa
14 TRBJ1-1 NA NA TRBV5-1 TGCGCCAGCAGCTTGTTGGGGGAGAACACTGAAGCTTTCTTT CASSLLGENTEAFF
10 TRBJ2-3 NA few TRBV2 TGTGCCAGCAGTGAAGCGGTCAAGTATTTT CASSEAVKYF
17 TRBJ1-6 NA few TRBV7-9 TGTGCCAGCAGCTTAGCGGGGCAGGGGATGTATAATTCACCCCTCCACTTT CASSLAGQGMYNSPLHF
16 TRBJ2-7 TRBD2 medium-sized TRBV20-1 TGCAGTGCCACCGCCGCGGCTAGCGGGAAGGCCTACGAGCAGTACTTC CSATAAASGKAYEQYF
14 TRBJ2-5 NA NA TRBV28 TGTGCCAGCAGTTTAGCCGGACCTCAAGAGACCCAGTACTTC CASSLAGPQETQYF
12 TRBJ2-4 NA few TRBV6-5 TGTGCCAGCAGTTACGGGGGGTACATTCAGTACTTC CASSYGGYIQYF
13 TRBJ2-7 TRBD2 NA TRBV6-1 TGTGCCAGCAGGAGAGCGGGAGTTAGCGAGCAGTACTTC CASRRAGVSEQYF
13 TRBJ1-1 NA NA TRBV6-5 TGTGCCAGCAGTTACCGGGCTTCCACTGAAGCTTTCTTT CASSYRASTEAFF
12 TRBJ2-7 NA few TRBV20-1 TGCAGTGCTCGACAGTCCTCCTACGAGCAGTACTTC CSARQSSYEQYF
13 TRBJ2-7 NA few TRBV6-1 TGTGCCAGCAGTGAACGTTTGGGGTACGAGCAGTACTTC CASSERLGYEQYF
13 TRBJ1-5 NA few TRBV20-1 TGCAGTGCTAAGCGCGGGGTGGATCAGCCCCAGCATTTT CSAKRGVDQPQHF
15 TRBJ1-5 TRBD1 NA TRBV23-1 TGCGCCAGCAGCCCCACAGGGGTTAGCAATCAGCCCCAGCATTTT CASSPTGVSNQPQHF
15 TRBJ2-1 NA NA TRBV12-3/TRBV12-4 TGTGCCAGCAGCCCCTTTTCCAGTTCCGGTGATGAGCAGTTCTTC CASSPFSSSGDEQFF